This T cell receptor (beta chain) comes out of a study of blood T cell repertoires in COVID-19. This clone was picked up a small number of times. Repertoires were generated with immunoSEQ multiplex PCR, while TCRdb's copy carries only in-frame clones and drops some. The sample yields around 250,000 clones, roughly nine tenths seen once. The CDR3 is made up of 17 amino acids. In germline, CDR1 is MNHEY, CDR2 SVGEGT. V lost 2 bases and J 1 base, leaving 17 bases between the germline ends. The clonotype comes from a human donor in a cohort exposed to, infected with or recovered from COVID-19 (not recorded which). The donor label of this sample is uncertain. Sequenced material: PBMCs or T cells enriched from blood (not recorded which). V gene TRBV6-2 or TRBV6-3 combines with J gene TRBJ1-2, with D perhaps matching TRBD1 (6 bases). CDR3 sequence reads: CASSYGLRGRGNYGYTF. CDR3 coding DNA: TGTGCCAGCAGTTACGGATTAAGAGGCAGGGGTAACTATGGCTACACCTTC.